These T cell receptor beta chains were read from a single sample in a study of blood T cell repertoires in COVID-19. Assay used: immunoSEQ multiplex PCR; TCRdb lists only in-frame clones, some missing. The sample yields about 230,000 clones, 88% seen once. Source material: PBMCs or T cells enriched from blood (not recorded which). These receptors all come from a woman in her twenties or thirties who had been exposed to COVID-19. The CDR3 runs from the conserved cysteine through the conserved F or W. Only part of the rows carry a size: once, few, many, or a class if the clone is expanded.

>TRBV6-5|.|TRBJ2-7
CASSWFSGSYEQYF
>TRBV14|.|TRBJ1-3
CASSHYPTGNTIYF
>TRBV2|.|TRBJ2-5
CASSTLRGQETQYF
>TRBV5-1|.|TRBJ2-2
CASRPLADQNTGELFF
>TRBV11-2|.|TRBJ2-1
CASSLGTSLYNEQFF
>TRBV9|.|TRBJ2-7
CASSVATGQIYEQYF
>TRBV18|.|TRBJ1-2
CASSPKTVVGRDPYGYTF
>TRBV10-1|.|TRBJ2-3
CASSDPSERTDTQYF
>TRBV4-1|.|TRBJ2-3
CASSQVTTTDTQYF
>TRBV29-1|.|TRBJ1-2
CSVEHSPGSTF
>TRBV27|.|TRBJ1-5
CASSLSRGGKDQPQHF
>TRBV2|once|TRBJ2-2
CASTQRDLGAGELFF
>TRBV5-1|.|TRBJ1-3
CASSLTGVGNTIYF
>TRBV6-5|.|TRBJ2-7
CASSRDRVYEQYF
>TRBV11-2|.|TRBJ1-1
CASSLARSEAFF
>TRBV5-5|.|TRBJ2-4
CASSLGLTGHGAKNIQYF
>TRBV28|.|TRBJ1-2
CASNEQGPYGYTF
>TRBV6-5|.|TRBJ1-6
CASSFRGGAYNSPLHF
>TRBV19|.|TRBJ1-2
CASSISDSNYGYTF
>TRBV24-1|.|TRBJ1-5
CATSPTGSNQPQHF
>TRBV19|.|TRBJ2-5
CASRRRFQETQYF
>TRBV5-4|.|TRBJ2-7
CASSLDGYEQYF
>TRBV21-1|.|TRBJ2-5
CASSSGTSWDVKTQYF
>TRBV28|.|TRBJ1-5
CASSYTGLEFYSNQPQHF
>TRBV28|.|TRBJ2-1
CASALAGAYNEQFF
>TRBV19|.|TRBJ1-5
CASSTLWRSGQGVHQPQHF
>TRBV6-6|.|TRBJ2-7
CASSSSGSYEQYF
>TRBV6-1|.|TRBJ2-5
CASSEGEGETQYF
>TRBV30|.|TRBJ2-7
CAWSRERTYEQYF